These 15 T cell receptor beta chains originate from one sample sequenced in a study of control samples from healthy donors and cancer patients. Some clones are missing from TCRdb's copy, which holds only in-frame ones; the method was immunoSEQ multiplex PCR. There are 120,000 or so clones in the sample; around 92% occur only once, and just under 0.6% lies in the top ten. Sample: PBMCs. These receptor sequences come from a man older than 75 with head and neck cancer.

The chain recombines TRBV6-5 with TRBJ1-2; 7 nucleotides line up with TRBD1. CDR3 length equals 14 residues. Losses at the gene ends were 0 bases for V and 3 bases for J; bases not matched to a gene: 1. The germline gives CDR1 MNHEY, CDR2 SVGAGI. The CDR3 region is CASSYSGTDYGYTF. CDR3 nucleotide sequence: TGTGCCAGCAGTTACTCCGGGACAGACTATGGCTACACCTTC.

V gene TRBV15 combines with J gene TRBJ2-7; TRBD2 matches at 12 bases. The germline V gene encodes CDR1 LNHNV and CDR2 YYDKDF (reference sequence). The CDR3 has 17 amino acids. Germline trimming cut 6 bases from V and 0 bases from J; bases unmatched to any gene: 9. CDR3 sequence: CATRLTSGRSSSYEQYF. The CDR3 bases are TGTGCCACCAGGTTGACTAGCGGGAGATCGAGCTCCTACGAGCAGTACTTC.

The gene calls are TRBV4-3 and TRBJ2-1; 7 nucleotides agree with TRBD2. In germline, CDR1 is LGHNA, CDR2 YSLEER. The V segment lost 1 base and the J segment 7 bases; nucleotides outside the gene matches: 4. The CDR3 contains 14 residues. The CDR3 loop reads CASSQAGGANEQFF. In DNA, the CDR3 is TGCGCCAGCAGCCAAGCGGGAGGAGCGAATGAGCAGTTCTTC.

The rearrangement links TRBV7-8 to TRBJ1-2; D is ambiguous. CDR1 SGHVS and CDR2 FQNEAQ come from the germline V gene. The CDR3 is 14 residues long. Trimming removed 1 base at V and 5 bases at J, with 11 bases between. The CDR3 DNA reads TGTGCCAGCAGCTTAGGGGCAGGCCATTATGGCTACACCTTC. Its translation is CASSLGAGHYGYTF.

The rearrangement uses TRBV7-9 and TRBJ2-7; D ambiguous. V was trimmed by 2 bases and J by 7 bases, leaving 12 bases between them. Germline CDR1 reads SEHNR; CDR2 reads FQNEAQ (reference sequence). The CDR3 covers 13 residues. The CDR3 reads CASSLILDGEQYF. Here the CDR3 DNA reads TGTGCCAGCAGCTTAATCCTCGATGGGGAGCAGTACTTC.

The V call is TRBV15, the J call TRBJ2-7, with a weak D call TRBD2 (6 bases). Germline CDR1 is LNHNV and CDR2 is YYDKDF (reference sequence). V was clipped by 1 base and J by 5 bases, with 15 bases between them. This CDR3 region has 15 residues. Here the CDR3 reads CATSRGQAGSHEQYF. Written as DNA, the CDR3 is TGTGCCACCAGCAGAGGTCAGGCGGGGTCCCACGAGCAGTACTTC. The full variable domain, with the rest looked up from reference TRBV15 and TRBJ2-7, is DAMVIQNPRYQVTQFGKPVTLSCSQTLNHNVMYWYQQKSSQAPKLLFHYYDKDFNNEADTPDNFQSRRPNTSFCFLDIRSPGLGDTAMYLCATSRGQAGSHEQYFGPGTRLTVT.

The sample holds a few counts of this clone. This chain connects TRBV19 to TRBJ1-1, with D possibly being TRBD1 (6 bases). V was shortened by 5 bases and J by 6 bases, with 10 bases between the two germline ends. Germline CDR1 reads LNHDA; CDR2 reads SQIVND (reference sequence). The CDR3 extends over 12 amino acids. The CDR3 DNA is TGTGCCAGTAGTGTCAGGGGCGCTGAAGCTTTCTTT. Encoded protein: CASSVRGAEAFF.

CDR3 residues: CASRAGLNYEQYF. The CDR3, as DNA: TGTGCCAGCAGGGCCGGGCTAAACTACGAGCAGTACTTC. V is TRBV6-5 and J is TRBJ2-7; unclear D gene. Germline values: CDR1 MNHEY, CDR2 SVGAGI. This CDR3 spans 13 amino acids. V gave up 6 bases and J gave up 3 bases, with 12 bases separating them.

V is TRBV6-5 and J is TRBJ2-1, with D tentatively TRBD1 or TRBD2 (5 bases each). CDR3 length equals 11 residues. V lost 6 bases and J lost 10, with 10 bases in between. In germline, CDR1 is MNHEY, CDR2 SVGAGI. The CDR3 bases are TGTGCCAGCAGGGGACCGACAGAGCAGTTCTTC. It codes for CASRGPTEQFF.

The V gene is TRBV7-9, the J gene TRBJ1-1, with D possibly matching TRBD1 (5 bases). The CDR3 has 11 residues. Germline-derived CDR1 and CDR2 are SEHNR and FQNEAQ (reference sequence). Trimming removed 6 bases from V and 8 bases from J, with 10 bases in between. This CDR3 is CASRGRTEAFF. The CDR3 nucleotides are TGTGCCAGCAGGGGCCGGACAGAAGCTTTCTTT.

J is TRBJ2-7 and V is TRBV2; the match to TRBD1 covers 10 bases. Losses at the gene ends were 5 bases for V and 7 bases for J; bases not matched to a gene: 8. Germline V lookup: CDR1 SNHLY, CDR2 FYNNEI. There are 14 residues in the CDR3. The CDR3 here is CASSFRDRGLEQYF. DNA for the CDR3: TGTGCCAGCAGTTTCCGGGACAGGGGTCTGGAGCAGTACTTC.

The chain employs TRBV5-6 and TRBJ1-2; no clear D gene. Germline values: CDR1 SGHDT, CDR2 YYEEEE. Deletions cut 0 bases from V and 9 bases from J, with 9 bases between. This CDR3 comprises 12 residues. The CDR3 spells CASSLAPASYTF. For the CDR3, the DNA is TGTGCCAGCAGCTTGGCTCCCGCAAGCTACACCTTC.

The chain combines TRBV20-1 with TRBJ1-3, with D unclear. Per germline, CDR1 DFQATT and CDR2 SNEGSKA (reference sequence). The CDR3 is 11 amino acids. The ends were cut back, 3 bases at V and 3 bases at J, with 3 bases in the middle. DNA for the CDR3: TGCAGTGCTAGGGTTGGAAACACCATATATTTT. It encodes CSARVGNTIYF.

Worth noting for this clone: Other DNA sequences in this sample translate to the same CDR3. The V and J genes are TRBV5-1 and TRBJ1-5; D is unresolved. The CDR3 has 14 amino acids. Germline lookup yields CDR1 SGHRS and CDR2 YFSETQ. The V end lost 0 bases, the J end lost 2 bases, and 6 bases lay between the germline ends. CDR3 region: CASSLDVGNQPQHF. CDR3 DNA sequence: TGCGCCAGCAGCTTGGACGTAGGCAATCAGCCCCAGCATTTT.

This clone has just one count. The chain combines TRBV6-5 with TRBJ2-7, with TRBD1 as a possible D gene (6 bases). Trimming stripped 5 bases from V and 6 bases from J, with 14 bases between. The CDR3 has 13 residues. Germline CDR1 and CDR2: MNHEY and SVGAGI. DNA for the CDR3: TGTGCCAGCAGTACCAACAGGGTCGGCGAGCAGTACTTC. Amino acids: CASSTNRVGEQYF.